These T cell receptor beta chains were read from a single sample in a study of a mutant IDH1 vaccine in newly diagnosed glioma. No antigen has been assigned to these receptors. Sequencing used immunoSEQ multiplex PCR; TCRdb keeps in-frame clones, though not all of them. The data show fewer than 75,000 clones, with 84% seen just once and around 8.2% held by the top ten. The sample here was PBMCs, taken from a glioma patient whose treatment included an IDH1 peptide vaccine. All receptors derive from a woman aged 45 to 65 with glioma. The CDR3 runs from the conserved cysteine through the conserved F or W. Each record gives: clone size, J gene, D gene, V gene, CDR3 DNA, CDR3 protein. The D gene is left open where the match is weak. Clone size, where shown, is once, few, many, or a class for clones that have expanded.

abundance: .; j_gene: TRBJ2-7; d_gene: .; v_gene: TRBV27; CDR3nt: TGTGCCAGCAGTTCTCTTGGTCGGGGGAACGAGCAGTACTTC; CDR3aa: CASSSLGRGNEQYF
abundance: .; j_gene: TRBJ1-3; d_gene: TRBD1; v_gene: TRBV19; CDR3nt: TGTGCCAGTAAACAGGGGGCGGCTGGAAACACCATATATTTT; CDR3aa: CASKQGAAGNTIYF
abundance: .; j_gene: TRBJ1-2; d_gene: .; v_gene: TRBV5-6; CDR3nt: TGTGCCAGCAGATCGGACAGCATCCATGGCTACACCTTC; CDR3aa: CASRSDSIHGYTF
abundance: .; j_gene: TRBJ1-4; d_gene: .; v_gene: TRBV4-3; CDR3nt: TGCGCCAGCAGCCCCTCCGGTGCAACTAATGAAAAACTGTTTTTT; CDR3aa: CASSPSGATNEKLFF
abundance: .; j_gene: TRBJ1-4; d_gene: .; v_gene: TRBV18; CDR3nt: TGTGCCAGCTCCCCTCTTGGGGAAAAGAATGAAAAACTGTTTTTT; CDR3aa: CASSPLGEKNEKLFF
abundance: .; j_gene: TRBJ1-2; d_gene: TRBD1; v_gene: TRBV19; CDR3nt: TGTGCCAGTAGGCGGACAGGGGGCGACTATGGCTACACCTTC; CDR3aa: CASRRTGGDYGYTF
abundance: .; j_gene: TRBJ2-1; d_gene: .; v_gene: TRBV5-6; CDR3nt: TGTGCCAGCAGCTTGGACAGGGAGGGTGAGCAGTTCTTC; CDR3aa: CASSLDREGEQFF
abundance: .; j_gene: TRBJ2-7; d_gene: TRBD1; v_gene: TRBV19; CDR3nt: TGTGCCAGTAGTGCCTGGGACAGGGGCTACGAGCAGTACTTC; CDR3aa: CASSAWDRGYEQYF
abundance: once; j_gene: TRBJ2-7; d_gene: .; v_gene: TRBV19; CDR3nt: TGTGCCAGTAGTCCCCAGGAGAGGAGCTCCTACGAGCAGTACTTC; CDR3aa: CASSPQERSSYEQYF
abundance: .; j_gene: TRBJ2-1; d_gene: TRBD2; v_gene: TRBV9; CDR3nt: TGTGCCAGCAGCGTTCGGCCCGGGGGGGCCTACAATGAGCAGTTCTTC; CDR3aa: CASSVRPGGAYNEQFF
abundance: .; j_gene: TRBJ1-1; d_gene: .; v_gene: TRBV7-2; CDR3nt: TGTGCCAGCAGCTCCCGAGGAGCCGGCTATGGGCTGGAAGCTTTCTTT; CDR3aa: CASSSRGAGYGLEAFF
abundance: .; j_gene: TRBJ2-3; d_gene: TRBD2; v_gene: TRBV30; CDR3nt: TGTGCCTGGTCCGCAAATCTAGCGGGGAGTGGCACAGATACGCAGTATTTT; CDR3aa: CAWSANLAGSGTDTQYF
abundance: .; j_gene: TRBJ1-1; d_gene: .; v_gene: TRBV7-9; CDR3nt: TGTGCCAGCAGCTTAGAGGGGAACACTGAAGCTTTCTTT; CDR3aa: CASSLEGNTEAFF
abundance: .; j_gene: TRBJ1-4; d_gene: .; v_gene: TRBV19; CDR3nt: TGTGCCAGTAAAAGGTTTGGGCATGAAAAACTGTTTTTT; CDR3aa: CASKRFGHEKLFF
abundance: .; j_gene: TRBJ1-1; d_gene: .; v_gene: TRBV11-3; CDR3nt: TGTGCCAGCAGCACACGGAACACTGAAGCTTTCTTT; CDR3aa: CASSTRNTEAFF
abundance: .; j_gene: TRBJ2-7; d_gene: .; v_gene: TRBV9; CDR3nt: TGTGCCAGCAGCCCTGGACTTCTCTCCTACGAGCAGTACTTC; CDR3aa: CASSPGLLSYEQYF
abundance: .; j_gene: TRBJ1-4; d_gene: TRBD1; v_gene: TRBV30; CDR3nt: TGTGCCTGGAGGTCGGGACAGCTGCCTCTTAGAGGTGAAAAACTGTTTTTT; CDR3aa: CAWRSGQLPLRGEKLFF
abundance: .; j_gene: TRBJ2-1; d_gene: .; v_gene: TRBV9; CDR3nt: TGTGCCACCTCGCCGATTACCCGGGATGAGCAGTTCTTC; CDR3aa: CATSPITRDEQFF
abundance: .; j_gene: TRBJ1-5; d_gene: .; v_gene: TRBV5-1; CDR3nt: TGCGCCAGCAGCTTGGAGGGTAGTGGCAATCAGCCCCAGCATTTT; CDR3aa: CASSLEGSGNQPQHF
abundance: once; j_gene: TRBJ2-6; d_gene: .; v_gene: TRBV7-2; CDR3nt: TGTGCCAGCAGCTCGCCAAGGGACTCACCTGGGGCTGGGGCCAACGTCCTGACTTTC; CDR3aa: CASSSPRDSPGAGANVLTF
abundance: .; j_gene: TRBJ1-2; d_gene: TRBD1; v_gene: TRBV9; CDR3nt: TGTGCCAGCAGCGGGATCGGCGGACAGGGTGTTGGCTATGGCTACACCTTC; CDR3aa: CASSGIGGQGVGYGYTF
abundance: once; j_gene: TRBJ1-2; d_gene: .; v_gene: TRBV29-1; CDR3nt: TGCAGCGTTGAATTGGGGGATGGCTACACCTTC; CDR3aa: CSVELGDGYTF